The 11 T cell receptor beta chains given below trace back to one sample, sequenced in a study of blood T cell repertoires in COVID-19. Only in-frame clones appear in the TCRdb table, and some are missing; sequencing was by immunoSEQ multiplex PCR. The sample lists about 170,000 clones, 70% to 90% seen once, with 3.5% to 5% in the top ten. Sequences were obtained from PBMCs or T cells enriched from blood (not recorded which). The receptors were gathered from a woman aged 45 to 65 who had recovered from COVID-19.

The chain combines TRBV24-1 with TRBJ1-5, with D unresolved. The CDR3 totals 15 residues. Trimming shortened V by 4 bases and J by 5 bases, and 14 bases separated the two germline ends. The germline V gene has CDR1 KGHDR and CDR2 SFDVKD. CDR3 amino acids: CATSEKGGGHQPQHF. In DNA, the CDR3 is TGTGCCACCAGTGAGAAGGGTGGCGGGCATCAGCCCCAGCATTTT.

The chain combines TRBV5-5 with TRBJ1-2, with D hard to call. The CDR3 loop spans 14 amino acids. The V gene's germline CDR1 is SGHKS and CDR2 YYEKEE (reference sequence). V gave up 4 bases and J gave up 4 bases, with 14 bases separating them. CDR3 protein: CASSPSESVYGYTF. In nucleotides, the CDR3 is TGTGCCAGCAGCCCCTCGGAGAGCGTCTATGGCTACACCTTC.

This chain uses TRBV25-1 with TRBJ2-1; 13 bases agree with TRBD2. Trimming at V came to 8 bases and at J to 5 bases, leaving 6 bases not matched to a gene. This CDR3 is 15 amino acids long. Germline V gene lookup returns CDR1 MGHDK and CDR2 SYGVNS. As DNA, the CDR3 is TGTGCCAGCGGGGGACTAGCGGGACCTAACAATGAGCAGTTCTTC. It yields the protein CASGGLAGPNNEQFF. Looking up the rest from reference TRBV25-1 and TRBJ2-1 gives the full variable domain: EADIYQTPRYLVIGTGKKITLECSQTMGHDKMYWYQQDPGMELHLIHYSYGVNSTEKGDLSSESTVSRIRTEHFPLTLESARPSHTSQYLCASGGLAGPNNEQFFGPGTRLTVL.

The chain joins TRBV5-5 to TRBJ1-2; weak D call: TRBD1 (5 bases). V was cut by 6 bases and J by 0 bases, with 12 bases left in between. The CDR3 length is 14 residues. In germline, CDR1 is SGHKS, CDR2 YYEKEE (reference sequence). The CDR3 nucleotides read TGTGCCAGCACCTGGGGGGTCCCTAACTATGGCTACACCTTC. It codes for CASTWGVPNYGYTF. Variable domain in full (rest from reference TRBV5-5 and TRBJ1-2): DAGVTQSPTHLIKTRGQQVTLRCSPISGHKSVSWYQQVLGQGPQFIFQYYEKEERGRGNFPDRFSARQFPNYSSELNVNALLLGDSALYLCASTWGVPNYGYTFGSGTRLTVV.

This chain connects TRBV14 to TRBJ1-2; D unclear. V lost 9 bases and J 0 bases, leaving 14 bases between the germline ends. The germline CDR1 and CDR2 sequences are SGHDN and FVKESK. This CDR3 contains 14 residues. The CDR3: CASHRGSSNYGYTF. The CDR3 DNA reads as TGTGCCAGTCACCGGGGTTCCTCTAACTATGGCTACACCTTC.

The V gene is TRBV5-6, the J gene TRBJ1-1, with D hard to call. This CDR3 contains 14 residues. Germline-derived CDR1 and CDR2 are SGHDT and YYEEEE. V was cut by 3 bases and J by 3 bases, with 12 bases left in between. Here the CDR3 reads CASSSAHRDTEAFF. CDR3 DNA: TGTGCCAGCAGCTCAGCCCACCGGGACACTGAAGCTTTCTTT.

The table lists this clone with a count of one. V gene TRBV6-9 combines with J gene TRBJ1-5; 9 nucleotides agree with TRBD1. Germline V CDR1 and CDR2: MNHGY, SVAAGI. The CDR3 runs 17 residues. With V trimmed by 6 bases and J by 2 bases, 11 bases remained unmatched. The CDR3 DNA follows: TGTGCCAGCAGATCCTCGGGGACAGGGACTCGCAATCAGCCCCAGCATTTT. Amino acids: CASRSSGTGTRNQPQHF.

V usage is TRBV3-1 (or the pseudogene TRBV3-2) and J usage is TRBJ2-5; 11 nucleotides align to TRBD1. Germline V gene lookup returns CDR1 LGHDT and CDR2 YNNKEL (reference sequence). CDR3 length equals 13 residues. The trim removed 6 bases at V and 4 bases at J, leaving 1 base unmatched. The CDR3 spells CASRGTGGETQYF. CDR3 in DNA: TGTGCCAGCAGGGGGACAGGGGGAGAGACCCAGTACTTC.

The chain recombines TRBV12-3 or TRBV12-4 with TRBJ1-5; D remains unclear. The CDR3 has 13 residues. Trimming cost V 3 bases and J 5 bases, with 8 bases left between them. In DNA, the CDR3 is TGTGCCAGCAGTTTTTCAGGTTATCAGCCCCAGCATTTT. It specifies CASSFSGYQPQHF.

The genes are TRBV11-3 and TRBJ2-1; D gene ambiguous. V was trimmed by 2 bases and J by 6 bases, leaving 14 bases between them. CDR3 length: 15 amino acids. CDR1 SGHNT and CDR2 YENEEA come from the germline V gene. CDR3 sequence (DNA): TGTGCCAGCAGCTTAACCCCCTCAACACCCAATGAGCAGTTCTTC. It translates to CASSLTPSTPNEQFF. The entire variable domain, with the rest obtained from reference TRBV11-3 and TRBJ2-1, is as follows: EAGVVQSPRYKIIEKKQPVAFWCNPISGHNTLYWYLQNLGQGPELLIRYENEEAVDDSQLPKDRFSAERLKGVDSTLKIQPAELGDSAVYLCASSLTPSTPNEQFFGPGTRLTVL.

V usage is TRBV13 and J usage is TRBJ2-5; D is possibly TRBD2 (6 bases). Germline lookup yields CDR1 PRHDT and CDR2 FYEKMQ (reference sequence). The CDR3 runs to 14 residues. V was cut by 0 bases and J by 10 bases, with 15 bases left in between. The CDR3 sequence: CASSLGLALQDQYF. In DNA form, the CDR3 reads TGTGCCAGCAGCTTAGGACTAGCCCTACAGGACCAGTACTTC.